These 15 T cell receptor beta chains came from one sample sequenced in a study of blood T cell repertoires in COVID-19. The protocol was immunoSEQ multiplex PCR, while the TCRdb copy is restricted to in-frame clones and leaves out a portion. The sample records about 98,000 clones, approximately 86% being singletons. Sequenced sample: peripheral blood. The receptors come from a man aged 65 to 85 with active or convalescent COVID-19.

This clone appeared a few times. This rearrangement joins TRBV19 to TRBJ1-5; possibly TRBD1 for D (5 bases). V was clipped by 1 base and J by 0 bases, with 13 bases between them. Germline CDR1 and CDR2: LNHDA and SQIVND (reference sequence). CDR3 length: 17 amino acids. The CDR3 reads CASSIGGAAYSNQPQHF. The CDR3 coding sequence is TGTGCCAGTAGTATAGGTGGGGCCGCATATAGCAATCAGCCCCAGCATTTT.

The V and J genes are TRBV5-1 and TRBJ2-2, with no clear D. V was pared by 0 bases and J by 4 bases, with 7 bases between. The CDR3 is made up of 14 amino acids. In germline, CDR1 is SGHRS, CDR2 YFSETQ. CDR3 nucleotides: TGCGCCAGCAGCTTGGGCCAGTTCACCGGGGAGCTGTTTTTT. Translating gives CASSLGQFTGELFF.

The rearrangement links TRBV11-2 to TRBJ2-7, with TRBD1 matching 8 bases. CDR1 SGHAT and CDR2 FQNNGV come from the germline V gene. The CDR3 totals 16 residues. Unmatched junction bases numbered 8, after V lost 4 bases and J lost 0 bases. The CDR3 DNA reads as TGTGCCAGCAGCTCATACAGGGGGATCAGCTCCTACGAGCAGTACTTC. Encoded protein: CASSSYRGISSYEQYF.

This clone occurred a few times. The chain carries TRBV15 and TRBJ1-2, with D possibly being TRBD1 (6 bases). Deletions cut 0 bases from V and 8 bases from J, with 16 bases between. This CDR3 comprises 15 residues. Per germline, CDR1 LNHNV and CDR2 YYDKDF (reference sequence). CDR3 sequence (DNA): TGTGCCACCAGCAGAGATCGGCAGTTCAGGGGAGGCTACACCTTC. Residues: CATSRDRQFRGGYTF.

The chain is built from TRBV2 and TRBJ1-5; unclear D gene. Germline V gene lookup returns CDR1 SNHLY and CDR2 FYNNEI. This CDR3 contains 15 residues. Trimming took 3 bases from V and 6 from J, leaving 15 bases between them. CDR3 coding DNA: TGTGCCAGCAGTGACGGGGAAAGACCTGGTCAGCCCCAGCATTTT. It is translated as CASSDGERPGQPQHF.

The chain is built from TRBV5-1 and TRBJ1-4; 8 positions match TRBD1. Germline CDR1 reads SGHRS; CDR2 reads YFSETQ. This CDR3 is built from 16 residues. Losses at the gene ends were 6 bases for V and 0 bases for J; bases not matched to a gene: 7. This chain's CDR3 is CASNWDRTATNEKLFF. In DNA form, the CDR3 reads TGCGCCAGCAACTGGGACAGGACCGCAACTAATGAAAAACTGTTTTTT. Using reference TRBV5-1 and TRBJ1-4 for the parts outside the CDR3, the full variable domain is KAGVTQTPRYLIKTRGQQVTLSCSPISGHRSVSWYQQTPGQGLQFLFEYFSETQRNKGNFPGRFSGRQFSNSRSEMNVSTLELGDSALYLCASNWDRTATNEKLFFGSGTQLSVL.

The chain recombines TRBV19 with TRBJ2-7; the D gene is possibly TRBD1 (6 bases). V dropped 5 bases and J dropped 3 bases, with 20 bases sitting between them. The germline V gene has CDR1 LNHDA and CDR2 SQIVND (reference sequence). CDR3 length: 16 residues. This chain's CDR3 is CASSLRTVPPNYEQYF. In DNA form, the CDR3 reads TGTGCCAGTAGTTTGCGGACAGTTCCTCCAAACTACGAGCAGTACTTC. The full variable domain, with the rest looked up from reference TRBV19 and TRBJ2-7, is DGGITQSPKYLFRKEGQNVTLSCEQNLNHDAMYWYRQDPGQGLRLIYYSQIVNDFQKGDIAEGYSVSREKKESFPLTVTSAQKNPTAFYLCASSLRTVPPNYEQYFGPGTRLTVT.

The chain carries TRBV3-1 (or the pseudogene TRBV3-2) and TRBJ1-4; 7 nucleotides line up with TRBD1. Unmatched junction bases numbered 5, after V lost 2 bases and J lost 5 bases. Germline V gene sequence: CDR1 LGHDT, CDR2 YNNKEL (reference sequence). The CDR3 has 15 amino acids. Here the CDR3 DNA reads TGTGCCAGCAGCCAACCACAGGGGCGAAATGAAAAACTGTTTTTT. Protein sequence: CASSQPQGRNEKLFF.

The chain carries TRBV3-1 (or the pseudogene TRBV3-2) and TRBJ1-1; 7 positions agree with TRBD1. Germline-derived CDR1 and CDR2 are LGHDT and YNNKEL (reference sequence). CDR3 length: 14 amino acids. V lost 1 base, J lost 1 base, and 0 bases stayed unmatched. For the CDR3, the DNA is TGTGCCAGCAGCCAAGGACAGGGGAACACTGAAGCTTTCTTT. Protein: CASSQGQGNTEAFF.

The chain's CDR3 is CASSESWGPYEQYF. CDR3 in DNA: TGCGCCAGCAGTGAGTCCTGGGGGCCCTACGAGCAGTACTTC. The chain links TRBV10-2 to TRBJ2-7; tentative D call: TRBD1 (6 bases). Per the germline V gene, CDR1 is WSHSY and CDR2 is SAAADI. Between the trimmed V and J ends, which lost 0 bases and 2 bases, there was a span of 8 bases. The CDR3 has 14 residues.

The V call is TRBV5-4, the J call TRBJ1-2, with D possibly being TRBD1 (6 bases). V was trimmed by 0 bases and J by 4 bases, leaving 13 bases between them. The CDR3 extends over 15 amino acids. Germline CDR1 and CDR2: SGHNT and YYREEE (reference sequence). CDR3 DNA sequence: TGTGCCAGCAGCTTGGATGCGGGGGCGAGCTATGGCTACACCTTC. Encoded protein: CASSLDAGASYGYTF.

V and J are TRBV11-1 and TRBJ1-5; D is perhaps TRBD1 (6 bases). CDR3 length: 16 residues. Trimming shortened V by 2 bases and J by 6 bases, and 17 bases separated the two germline ends. CDR1 and CDR2 (germline): SGHAT, FQDESV (reference sequence). The CDR3: CASSLSRAGDTQPQHF. CDR3 coding DNA: TGTGCCAGCAGCTTATCGCGAGCCGGGGACACTCAGCCCCAGCATTTT.

V and J are TRBV20-1 and TRBJ2-4, with 7 nucleotides matching TRBD2. The CDR3 is made up of 18 amino acids. The junction had 22 bases not matched to a gene; V was cut back by 3 bases and J by 8 bases. In germline, CDR1 is DFQATT, CDR2 SNEGSKA (reference sequence). The CDR3 DNA is TGCAGTGCTAGTGGTGGAAGAGGTACCTCCAATGGGGGGGACATTCAGTACTTC. Translation: CSASGGRGTSNGGDIQYF.

This sequence joins TRBV6-1 and TRBJ2-5; D is ambiguous. Germline CDR1 is MNHNS and CDR2 is SASEGT. The CDR3 runs 14 residues. Trimming removed 0 bases at V and 1 base at J, with 6 bases between. The CDR3 protein is CASSEASVQETQYF. CDR3 DNA: TGTGCCAGCAGTGAAGCGTCGGTCCAAGAGACCCAGTACTTC.

The chain couples TRBV4-3 to TRBJ1-1; D is uncertain. In germline, CDR1 is LGHNA, CDR2 YSLEER. Trimming took off 0 bases at V and 4 bases at J, with 9 bases between the two ends. CDR3 length: 14 amino acids. The CDR3, as DNA: TGCGCCAGCAGCCAAGAAGCTAGAACCACTGAAGCTTTCTTT. It specifies CASSQEARTTEAFF.